One sample yielded the 9 T cell receptor beta chains listed below, sequenced in a study of cytomegalovirus exposure and HLA in healthy donors. Use of 60 Vbeta and 13 Jbeta primers characterized the PCR. Repertoires were generated with immunoSEQ multiplex PCR, while TCRdb's copy carries only in-frame clones and drops some. This repertoire shows about 83,000 clones, about four fifths found once; its top ten account for over 1.5%. The sequencing input was PBMCs. These receptors were collected from a woman aged 25 to 45 in good health and CMV-seronegative.

This clone was counted a single time. The chain links TRBV5-4 to TRBJ2-3, with 7 nucleotides matching TRBD1. The CDR3 consists of 16 residues. V gave up 4 bases and J gave up 2 bases; unmatched junction bases: 10. Germline-derived CDR1 and CDR2 are SGHNT and YYREEE (reference sequence). The CDR3 here is CASSPPGQQFTDTQYF. CDR3 DNA sequence: TGTGCCAGCAGCCCACCGGGACAGCAGTTCACAGATACGCAGTATTTT.

V usage is TRBV11-1 and J usage is TRBJ1-5, with 10 bases aligning to TRBD1. J gave up 5 bases and V 1 base, and 2 bases lay outside the gene matches. This CDR3 contains 15 residues. CDR1 and CDR2 from the germline V gene are SGHAT and FQDESV (reference sequence). DNA for the CDR3: TGTGCCAGCAGCTTAGGACAGGGGGCAGATCAGCCCCAGCATTTT. It specifies CASSLGQGADQPQHF. Complete variable domain (other parts from reference TRBV11-1 and TRBJ1-5): EAEVAQSPRYKITEKSQAVAFWCDPISGHATLYWYRQILGQGPELLVQFQDESVVDDSQLPKDRFSAERLKGVDSTLKIQPAELGDSAMYLCASSLGQGADQPQHFGDGTRLSIL.

This chain uses TRBV5-1 with TRBJ2-7; TRBD2 might be the D (6 bases). CDR1 and CDR2 (germline): SGHRS, YFSETQ. Trimming left V 4 bases short and J 13 bases short, with 24 bases between. This CDR3 spans 14 amino acids. CDR3 loop: CASSNGGVLTVPYF. CDR3 DNA: TGCGCCAGCAGCAATGGAGGGGTACTGACGGTGCCTTACTTC.

The rearrangement uses TRBV6-5 and TRBJ2-7; D remains unclear. Per the germline V gene, CDR1 is MNHEY and CDR2 is SVGAGI. The V end lost 2 bases, the J end lost 4 bases, and 3 bases lay between the germline ends. There are 11 residues in the CDR3. The CDR3 DNA reads TGTGCCAGCAGTTACCAGTACGAGCAGTACTTC. It is translated as CASSYQYEQYF.

The chain has TRBV6-6 and TRBJ1-1; 7 bases align to TRBD1. The CDR3 extends over 13 amino acids. The germline gives CDR1 MNHNY, CDR2 SVGAGI (reference sequence). The V gene end was trimmed by 6 bases and the J gene end by 3 bases; junction bases not matched to a gene: 4. CDR3 sequence reads: CASSGQEYTEAFF. The CDR3 DNA is TGTGCCAGCAGCGGACAGGAGTACACTGAAGCTTTCTTT.

This clone was counted a single time. This chain links TRBV6-5 with TRBJ1-2; no clear D gene. CDR3 size: 12 residues. Trimming removed 5 bases at V and 1 base at J, with 5 bases between. Germline-derived CDR1 and CDR2 are MNHEY and SVGAGI. As DNA, the CDR3 is TGTGCCAGCAGTGAGGTTAACTATGGCTACACCTTC. This encodes CASSEVNYGYTF.

This chain joins TRBV5-1 and TRBJ2-7, with 9 bases that match TRBD1. The CDR3 sequence is 16 residues long. Unmatched junction bases numbered 14, after V lost 4 bases and J lost 6 bases. CDR1 is SGHRS, CDR2 YFSETQ, per germline. The CDR3 sequence is CASSPGQGVNSGEQYF. CDR3 DNA sequence: TGCGCCAGCAGCCCGGGACAGGGTGTTAATTCGGGCGAGCAGTACTTC.

This clone was detected a few times. The chain recombines TRBV30 with TRBJ2-1; D uncertain. The V end lost 0 bases, the J end lost 9 bases, and 6 bases lay between the germline ends. The CDR3 spans 11 residues. Germline-derived CDR1 and CDR2 are GTSNPN and SVGIG (reference sequence). The CDR3, as DNA: TGTGCCTGGAGTGTTCTTAGTGAGCAGTTCTTC. This sequence encodes CAWSVLSEQFF.

This sequence joins TRBV29-1 and TRBJ2-1; no firm D call. Germline V gene lookup returns CDR1 SQVTM and CDR2 ANQGSEA. The CDR3 has 14 residues. Between the trimmed V and J ends, which lost 4 bases and 2 bases, there was a span of 12 bases. Written as DNA, the CDR3 is TGCAGCGTTGTGTGGGCTGATACCTACAATGAGCAGTTCTTC. Protein sequence: CSVVWADTYNEQFF.